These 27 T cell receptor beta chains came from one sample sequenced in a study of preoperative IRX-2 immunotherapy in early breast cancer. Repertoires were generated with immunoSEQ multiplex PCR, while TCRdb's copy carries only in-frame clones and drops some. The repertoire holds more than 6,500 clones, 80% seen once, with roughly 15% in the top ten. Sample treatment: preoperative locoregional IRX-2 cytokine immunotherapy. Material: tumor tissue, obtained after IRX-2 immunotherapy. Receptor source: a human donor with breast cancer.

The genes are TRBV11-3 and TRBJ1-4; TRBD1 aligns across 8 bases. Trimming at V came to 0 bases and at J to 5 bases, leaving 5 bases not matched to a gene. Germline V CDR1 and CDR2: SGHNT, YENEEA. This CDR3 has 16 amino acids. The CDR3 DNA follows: TGTGCCAGCAGCTTAGACCCAGGGGGCGGGAATGAAAAACTGTTTTTT. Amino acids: CASSLDPGGGNEKLFF.

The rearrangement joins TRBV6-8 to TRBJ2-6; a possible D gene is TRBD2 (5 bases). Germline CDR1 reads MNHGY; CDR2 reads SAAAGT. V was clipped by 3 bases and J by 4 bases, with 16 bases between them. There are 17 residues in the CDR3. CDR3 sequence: CASSYSSAGAGANVLTF. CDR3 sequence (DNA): TGTGCCAGCAGTTATAGCTCTGCGGGTGCGGGGGCCAACGTCCTGACTTTC.

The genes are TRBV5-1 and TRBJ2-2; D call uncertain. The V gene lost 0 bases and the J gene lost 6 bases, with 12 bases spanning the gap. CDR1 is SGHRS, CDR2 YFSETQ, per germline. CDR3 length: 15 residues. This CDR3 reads CASSLGGYRPGELFF. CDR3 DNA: TGCGCCAGCAGCTTGGGTGGGTACCGACCCGGGGAGCTGTTTTTT.

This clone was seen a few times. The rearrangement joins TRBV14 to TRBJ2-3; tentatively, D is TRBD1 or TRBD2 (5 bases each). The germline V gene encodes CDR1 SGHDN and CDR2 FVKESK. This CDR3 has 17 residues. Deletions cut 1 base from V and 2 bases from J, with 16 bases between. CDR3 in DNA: TGTGCCAGCAGCCAAGTCGGGCTCGGGGCTAACACAGATACGCAGTATTTT. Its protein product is CASSQVGLGANTDTQYF.

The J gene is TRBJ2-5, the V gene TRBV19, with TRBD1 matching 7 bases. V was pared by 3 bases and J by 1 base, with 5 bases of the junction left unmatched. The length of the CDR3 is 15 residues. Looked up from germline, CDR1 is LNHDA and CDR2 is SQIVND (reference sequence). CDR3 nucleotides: TGTGCCAGTAGTATGCCCGGGACAGCCCAAGAGACCCAGTACTTC. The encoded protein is CASSMPGTAQETQYF.

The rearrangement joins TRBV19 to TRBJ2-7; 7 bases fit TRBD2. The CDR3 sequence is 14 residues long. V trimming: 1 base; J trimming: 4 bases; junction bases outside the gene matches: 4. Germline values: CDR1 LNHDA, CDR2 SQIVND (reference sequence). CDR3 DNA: TGTGCCAGTAGTATAGGCGGGGGAGGATACGAGCAGTACTTC. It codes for CASSIGGGGYEQYF.

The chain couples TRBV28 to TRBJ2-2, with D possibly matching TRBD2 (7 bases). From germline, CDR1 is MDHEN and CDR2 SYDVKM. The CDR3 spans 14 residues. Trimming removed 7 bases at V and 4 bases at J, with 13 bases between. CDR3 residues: CASMVGGATGELFF. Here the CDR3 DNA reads TGTGCCAGCATGGTTGGGGGGGCCACCGGGGAGCTGTTTTTT.

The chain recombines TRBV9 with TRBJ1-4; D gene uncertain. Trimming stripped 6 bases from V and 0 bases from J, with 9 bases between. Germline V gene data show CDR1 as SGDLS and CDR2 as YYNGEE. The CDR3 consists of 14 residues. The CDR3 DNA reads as TGTGCCAGCATTCGACTTGCAACTAATGAAAAACTGTTTTTT. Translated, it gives CASIRLATNEKLFF.

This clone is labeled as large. The CDR3 region has the DNA TGTGCCAGCAGCCCAACCGGGACAGGGAATAGTGGGATGCGCGGCTACACCTTC. This gives the protein CASSPTGTGNSGMRGYTF. The chain combines TRBV11-3 with TRBJ1-2; 9 bases map to TRBD1. Germline lookup yields CDR1 SGHNT and CDR2 YENEEA. J gave up 8 bases and V 5 bases, and 21 bases lay outside the gene matches. The CDR3 is 18 amino acids.

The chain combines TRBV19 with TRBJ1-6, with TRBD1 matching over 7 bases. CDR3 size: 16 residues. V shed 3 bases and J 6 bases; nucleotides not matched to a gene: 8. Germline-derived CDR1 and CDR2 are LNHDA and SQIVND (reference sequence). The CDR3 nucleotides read TGTGCCAGTAGTATGGGTACAGGGGAAATTAATTCACCCCTCCACTTT. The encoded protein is CASSMGTGEINSPLHF. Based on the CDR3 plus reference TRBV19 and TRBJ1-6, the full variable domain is DGGITQSPKYLFRKEGQNVTLSCEQNLNHDAMYWYRQDPGQGLRLIYYSQIVNDFQKGDIAEGYSVSREKKESFPLTVTSAQKNPTAFYLCASSMGTGEINSPLHFGNGTRLTVT.

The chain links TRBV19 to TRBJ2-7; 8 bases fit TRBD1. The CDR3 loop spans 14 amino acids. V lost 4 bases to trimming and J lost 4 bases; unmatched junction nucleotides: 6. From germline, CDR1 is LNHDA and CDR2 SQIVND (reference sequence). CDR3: CASSNPDRVYEQYF. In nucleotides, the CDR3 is TGTGCCAGTAGTAACCCGGACAGGGTGTACGAGCAGTACTTC.

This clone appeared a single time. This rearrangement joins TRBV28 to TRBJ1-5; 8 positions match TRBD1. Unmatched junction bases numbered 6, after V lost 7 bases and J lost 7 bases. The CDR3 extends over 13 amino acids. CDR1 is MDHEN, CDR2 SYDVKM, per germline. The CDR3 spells CASITRGQQPQHF. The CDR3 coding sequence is TGTGCCAGCATCACCAGGGGGCAACAGCCCCAGCATTTT.

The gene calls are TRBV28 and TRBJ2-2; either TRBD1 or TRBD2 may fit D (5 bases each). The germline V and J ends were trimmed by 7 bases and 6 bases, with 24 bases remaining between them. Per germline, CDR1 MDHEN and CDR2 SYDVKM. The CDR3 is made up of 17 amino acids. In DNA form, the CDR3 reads TGTGCCAGCACCCTTCAGGGTTTTAGAGGGTATCCCGGGGAGCTGTTTTTT. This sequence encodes CASTLQGFRGYPGELFF.

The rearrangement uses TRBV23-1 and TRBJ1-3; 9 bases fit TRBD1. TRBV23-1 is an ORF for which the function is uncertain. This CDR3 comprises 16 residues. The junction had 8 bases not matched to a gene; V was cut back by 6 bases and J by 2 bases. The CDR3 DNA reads TGCGCCAGCAGCCCACCGGGACAGGGTACTGGAAACACCATATATTTT. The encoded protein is CASSPPGQGTGNTIYF.

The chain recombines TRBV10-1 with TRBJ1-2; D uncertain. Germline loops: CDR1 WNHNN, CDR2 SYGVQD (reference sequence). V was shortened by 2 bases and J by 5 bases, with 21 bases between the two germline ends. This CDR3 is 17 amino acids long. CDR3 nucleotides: TGCGCCAGCAGTGAGAAATGCACCCCCCAACCGAATTATGGCTACACCTTC. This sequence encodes CASSEKCTPQPNYGYTF.

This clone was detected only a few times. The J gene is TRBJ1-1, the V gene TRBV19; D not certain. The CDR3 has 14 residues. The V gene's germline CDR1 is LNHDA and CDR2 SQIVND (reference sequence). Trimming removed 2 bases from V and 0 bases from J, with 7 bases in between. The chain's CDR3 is CASSISRLNTEAFF. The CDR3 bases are TGTGCCAGTAGTATATCGCGACTGAACACTGAAGCTTTCTTT.

The CDR3 loop is CASSYGAGGRTEAFF. CDR3 DNA sequence: TGCGCCAGCAGCTACGGTGCAGGAGGAAGAACTGAAGCTTTCTTT. The chain carries TRBV5-1 and TRBJ1-1; the D is unclear. Germline V lookup: CDR1 SGHRS, CDR2 YFSETQ. The CDR3 totals 15 residues. The germline V and J ends were trimmed by 3 bases and 5 bases, with 17 bases remaining between them. Supplemented by reference TRBV5-1 and TRBJ1-1, the full variable domain reads KAGVTQTPRYLIKTRGQQVTLSCSPISGHRSVSWYQQTPGQGLQFLFEYFSETQRNKGNFPGRFSGRQFSNSRSEMNVSTLELGDSALYLCASSYGAGGRTEAFFGQGTRLTVV.

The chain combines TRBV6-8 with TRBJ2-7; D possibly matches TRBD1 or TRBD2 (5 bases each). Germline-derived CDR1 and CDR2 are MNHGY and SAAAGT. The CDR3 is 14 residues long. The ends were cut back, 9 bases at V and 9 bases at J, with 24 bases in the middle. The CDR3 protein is CARVTSGTSLGQYF. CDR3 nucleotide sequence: TGTGCCAGAGTGACCTCCGGGACCTCACTTGGGCAGTACTTC.

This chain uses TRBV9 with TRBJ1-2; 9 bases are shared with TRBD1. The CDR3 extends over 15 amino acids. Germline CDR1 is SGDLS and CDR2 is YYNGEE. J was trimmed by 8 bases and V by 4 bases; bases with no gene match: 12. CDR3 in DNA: TGTGCCAGCAGCCCGACCGGGACAGGGTTGTTCGGCTACACCTTC. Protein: CASSPTGTGLFGYTF.

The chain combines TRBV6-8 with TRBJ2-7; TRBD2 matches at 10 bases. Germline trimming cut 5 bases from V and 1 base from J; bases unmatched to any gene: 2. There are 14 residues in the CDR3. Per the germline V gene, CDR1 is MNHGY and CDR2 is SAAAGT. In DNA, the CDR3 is TGTGCCAGCAGTCTTAGCGGGGGGTCCTACGAGCAGTACTTC. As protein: CASSLSGGSYEQYF.

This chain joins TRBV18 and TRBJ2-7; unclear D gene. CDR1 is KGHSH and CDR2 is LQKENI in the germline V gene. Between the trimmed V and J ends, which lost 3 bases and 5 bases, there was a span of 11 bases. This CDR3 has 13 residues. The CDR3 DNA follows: TGTGCCAGCTCACCGGGTATGGGAAACGAGCAGTACTTC. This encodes CASSPGMGNEQYF.

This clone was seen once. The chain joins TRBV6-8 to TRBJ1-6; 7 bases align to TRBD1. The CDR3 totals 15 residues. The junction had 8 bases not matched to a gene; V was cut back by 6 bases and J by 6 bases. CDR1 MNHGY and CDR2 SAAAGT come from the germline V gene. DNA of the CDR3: TGTGCCAGCAGCTCCCTCGGACAGGTTAATTCACCCCTCCACTTT. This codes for CASSSLGQVNSPLHF.

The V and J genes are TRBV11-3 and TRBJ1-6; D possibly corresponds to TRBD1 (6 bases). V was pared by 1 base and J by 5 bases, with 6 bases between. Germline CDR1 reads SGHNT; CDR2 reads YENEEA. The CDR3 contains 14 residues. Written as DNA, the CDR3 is TGTGCCAGCAGCTTAGGGACAGATAATTCACCCCTCCACTTT. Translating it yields CASSLGTDNSPLHF.

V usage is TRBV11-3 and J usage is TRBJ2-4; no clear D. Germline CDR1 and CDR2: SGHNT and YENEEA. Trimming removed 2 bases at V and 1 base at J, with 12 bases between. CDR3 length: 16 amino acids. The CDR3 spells CASSLNPRTAKNIQYF. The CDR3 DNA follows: TGTGCCAGCAGCTTAAACCCCCGTACCGCCAAAAACATTCAGTACTTC.

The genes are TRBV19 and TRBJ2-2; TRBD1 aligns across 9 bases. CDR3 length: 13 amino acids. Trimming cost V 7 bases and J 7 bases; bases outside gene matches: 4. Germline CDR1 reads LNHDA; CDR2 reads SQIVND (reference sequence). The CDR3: CASTGTGNGELFF. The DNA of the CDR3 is TGTGCCAGTACTGGGACAGGGAACGGGGAGCTGTTTTTT.

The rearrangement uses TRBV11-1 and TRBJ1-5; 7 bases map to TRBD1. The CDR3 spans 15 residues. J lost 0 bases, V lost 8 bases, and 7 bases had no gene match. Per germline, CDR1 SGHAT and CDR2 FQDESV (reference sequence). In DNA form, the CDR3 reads TGTGCCAGCTCCACAGGGGTCAATAGCAATCAGCCCCAGCATTTT. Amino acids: CASSTGVNSNQPQHF.

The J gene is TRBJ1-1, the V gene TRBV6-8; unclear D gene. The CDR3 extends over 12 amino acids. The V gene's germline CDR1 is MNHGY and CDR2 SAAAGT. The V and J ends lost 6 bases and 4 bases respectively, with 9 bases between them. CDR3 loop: CASRESGTEAFF. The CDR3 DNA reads TGTGCCAGCAGAGAATCGGGCACTGAAGCTTTCTTT.